This T cell receptor (beta chain) was found in a study of T cells after yellow fever vaccination. This clonotype was detected only a few times. Trimming removed 6 bases at V and 8 bases at J, with 17 bases between. CDR3 length equals 14 residues. TCRdb reprocessed the 5' RACE reads via MiXCR and lists one record per CDR3 protein. The repertoire holds under 300,000 distinct CDR3 sequences, with about 7% as singletons. The material sequenced was CD4+ T cells sorted from PBMCs, taken 15 days after the yellow fever booster vaccination. The chain uses TRBV12-3 or TRBV12-4 and TRBJ2-1, with D hard to call. The receptor comes from a young man who received the YFV17D yellow fever vaccine. The CDR3 reads CASRPDGPVYEQFF. As DNA, the CDR3 is TGTGCCAGCAGGCCCGACGGGCCGGTATATGAGCAGTTCTTC.